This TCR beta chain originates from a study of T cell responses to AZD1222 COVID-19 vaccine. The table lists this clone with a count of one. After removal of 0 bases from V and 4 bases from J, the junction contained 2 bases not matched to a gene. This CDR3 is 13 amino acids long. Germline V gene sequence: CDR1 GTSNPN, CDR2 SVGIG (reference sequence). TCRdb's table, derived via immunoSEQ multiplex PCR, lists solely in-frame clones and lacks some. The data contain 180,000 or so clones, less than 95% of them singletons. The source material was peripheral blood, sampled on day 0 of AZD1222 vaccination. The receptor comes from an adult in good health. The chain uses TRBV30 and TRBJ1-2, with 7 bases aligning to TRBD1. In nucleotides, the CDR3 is TGTGCCTGGAGTGTGGGGACAGCCTATGGCTACACCTTC. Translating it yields CAWSVGTAYGYTF. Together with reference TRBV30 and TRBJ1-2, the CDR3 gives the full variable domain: SQTIHQWPATLVQPVGSPLSLECTVEGTSNPNLYWYRQAAGRGLQLLFYSVGIGQISSEVPQNLSASRPQDRQFILSSKKLLLSDSGFYLCAWSVGTAYGYTFGSGTRLTVV.